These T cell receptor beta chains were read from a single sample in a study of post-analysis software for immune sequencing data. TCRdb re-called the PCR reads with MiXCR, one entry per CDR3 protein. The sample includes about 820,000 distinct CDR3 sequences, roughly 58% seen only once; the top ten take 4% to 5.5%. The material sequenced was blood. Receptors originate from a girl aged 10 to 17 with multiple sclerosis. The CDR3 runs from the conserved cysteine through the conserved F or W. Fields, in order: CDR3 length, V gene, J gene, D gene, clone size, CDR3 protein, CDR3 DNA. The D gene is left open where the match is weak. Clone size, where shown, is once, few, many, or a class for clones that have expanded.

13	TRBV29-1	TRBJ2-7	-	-	CSVGPGIMYEQYF	TGCAGCGTTGGGCCGGGAATAATGTACGAGCAGTACTTC
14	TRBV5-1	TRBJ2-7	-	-	CASSPRLSSYEQYF	TGCGCCAGCAGCCCCCGACTTAGCTCCTACGAGCAGTACTTC
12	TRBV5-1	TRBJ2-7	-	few	CASAQGNHEQYF	TGCGCCAGCGCACAGGGAAACCACGAGCAGTACTTC
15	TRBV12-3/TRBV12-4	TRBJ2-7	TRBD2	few	CASSPRAGASYEQYF	TGTGCCAGCAGCCCTAGAGCGGGAGCATCCTACGAGCAGTACTTC
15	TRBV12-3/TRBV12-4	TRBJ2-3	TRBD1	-	CASKTGTASTDTQYF	TGTGCCAGCAAAACCGGGACAGCGAGCACAGATACGCAGTATTTT
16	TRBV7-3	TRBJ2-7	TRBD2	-	CASSPSGTSGSYEQYF	TGTGCCAGCAGCCCCTCCGGGACTAGCGGGAGCTACGAGCAGTACTTC
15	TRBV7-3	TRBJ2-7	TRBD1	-	CASSPGQAPPGEQYF	TGTGCCAGCAGCCCTGGACAGGCCCCACCAGGCGAGCAGTACTTC
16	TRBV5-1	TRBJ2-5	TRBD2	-	CAGSLWTSRRGETQYF	TGCGCCGGCAGCTTATGGACTAGCAGGAGGGGGGAGACCCAGTACTTC
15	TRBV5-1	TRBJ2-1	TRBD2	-	CASRRLSGSRAEQFF	TGCGCCAGCAGGAGGCTTAGCGGGAGCAGAGCTGAGCAGTTCTTC
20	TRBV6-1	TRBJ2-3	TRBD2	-	CASSKWPGKLAGTSTDTQYF	TGTGCCAGCAGTAAATGGCCCGGAAAACTAGCGGGGACTAGCACAGATACGCAGTATTTT
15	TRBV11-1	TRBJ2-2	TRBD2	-	CASSSQRERGGELFF	TGTGCCAGCAGCTCCCAGCGGGAGAGGGGCGGGGAGCTGTTTTTT
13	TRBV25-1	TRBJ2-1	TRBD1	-	CASVGQPWGEQFF	TGTGCCAGCGTGGGACAGCCATGGGGGGAGCAGTTCTTC
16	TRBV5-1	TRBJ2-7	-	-	CASSFHGTASSYEQYF	TGCGCCAGCAGCTTCCACGGGACGGCGAGCTCCTACGAGCAGTACTTC
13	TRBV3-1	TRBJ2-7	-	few	CASSPPGLYEQYF	TGTGCCAGCAGCCCCCCGGGGCTCTACGAGCAGTACTTC
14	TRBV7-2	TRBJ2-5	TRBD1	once	CASSKTGLQETQYF	TGTGCCAGCAGCAAGACAGGGCTACAAGAGACCCAGTACTTC
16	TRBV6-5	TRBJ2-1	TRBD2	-	CASSYAPGSREGEQFF	TGTGCCAGCAGTTACGCCCCGGGATCCCGGGAGGGTGAGCAGTTCTTC
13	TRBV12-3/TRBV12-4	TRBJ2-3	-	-	CATRETLTDTQYF	TGTGCCACCCGGGAGACCCTCACAGATACGCAGTATTTT
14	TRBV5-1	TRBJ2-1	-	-	CASESGSSYNEQFF	TGCGCCAGCGAATCGGGCAGCTCCTACAATGAGCAGTTCTTC
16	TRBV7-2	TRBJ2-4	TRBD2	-	CASSKASGSVKNIQYF	TGTGCCAGCAGCAAAGCTAGCGGGAGTGTCAAAAACATTCAGTACTTC
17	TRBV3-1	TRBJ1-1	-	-	CASSQAWVGTANTEAFF	TGTGCCAGCAGCCAAGCTTGGGTGGGGACTGCGAACACTGAAGCTTTCTTT
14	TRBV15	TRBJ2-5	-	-	CATSRAGNQETQYF	TGTGCCACCAGCAGAGCGGGGAACCAAGAGACCCAGTACTTC
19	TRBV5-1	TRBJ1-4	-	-	CASSSGMRGFLATNEKLFF	TGCGCCAGCAGCTCCGGGATGAGGGGATTTCTCGCAACTAATGAAAAACTGTTTTTT
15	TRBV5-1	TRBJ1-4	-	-	CASTTGLRPAEKLFF	TGCGCCAGCACCACCGGGTTGAGGCCGGCGGAAAAACTGTTTTTT
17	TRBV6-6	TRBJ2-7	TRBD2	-	CASSYLRLAGDPYEQYF	TGTGCCAGCAGTTACCTCCGGCTAGCGGGAGACCCCTACGAGCAGTACTTC
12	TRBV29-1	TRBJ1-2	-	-	CSVEGGQGGYTF	TGCAGCGTTGAGGGTGGGCAGGGTGGCTACACCTTC
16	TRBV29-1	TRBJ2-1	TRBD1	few	CSVGGWRQGVVGEQFF	TGCAGCGTTGGGGGCTGGAGACAGGGCGTGGTAGGTGAGCAGTTCTTC
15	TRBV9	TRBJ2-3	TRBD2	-	CASKPGLAGADTQYF	TGTGCCAGCAAACCTGGACTAGCGGGAGCAGATACGCAGTATTTT
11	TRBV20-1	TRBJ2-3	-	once	CSAHAPDTQYF	TGCAGTGCCCATGCTCCAGATACGCAGTATTTT
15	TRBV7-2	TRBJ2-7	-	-	CAGSFAFGQSYEQYF	TGTGCCGGCAGCTTCGCATTTGGACAGTCCTACGAGCAGTACTTC
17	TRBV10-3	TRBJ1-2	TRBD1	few	CAIRSYPGGGRDYGYTF	TGTGCCATCAGGAGCTACCCAGGGGGCGGTAGGGACTATGGCTACACCTTC
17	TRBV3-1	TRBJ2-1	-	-	CASSQDRRAFDNNEQFF	TGTGCCAGCAGCCAAGATCGGCGGGCCTTTGACAACAATGAGCAGTTCTTC
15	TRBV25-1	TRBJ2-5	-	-	CASSDSQGRGETQYF	TGTGCCAGCAGTGACTCTCAGGGACGAGGAGAGACCCAGTACTTC
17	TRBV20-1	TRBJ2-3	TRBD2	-	CSANRDGTSGSTDTQYF	TGCAGTGCTAACCGGGACGGGACTAGCGGGAGTACAGATACGCAGTATTTT
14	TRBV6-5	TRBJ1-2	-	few	CASSYSHRGAGYTF	TGTGCCAGCAGTTACTCGCATCGAGGGGCGGGCTACACCTTC
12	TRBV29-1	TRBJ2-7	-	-	CSVVVQLYEQYF	TGCAGCGTTGTCGTCCAACTCTACGAGCAGTACTTC
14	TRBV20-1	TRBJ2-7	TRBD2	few	CSARELAGTYEQYF	TGCAGTGCTAGAGAACTAGCGGGGACCTACGAGCAGTACTTC
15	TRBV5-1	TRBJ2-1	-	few	CASSLVASVRNEQFF	TGCGCCAGCAGCTTGGTGGCCTCCGTCAGGAATGAGCAGTTCTTC
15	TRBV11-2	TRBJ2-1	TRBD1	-	CASSRTGASYNEQFF	TGTGCCAGCAGCAGAACAGGGGCCTCCTACAATGAGCAGTTCTTC
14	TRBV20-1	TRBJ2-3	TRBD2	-	CSASRSGGLDTQYF	TGCAGTGCTAGTCGGAGCGGGGGGCTAGATACGCAGTATTTT
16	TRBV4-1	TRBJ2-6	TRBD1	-	CASRDRGVEGANVLTF	TGCGCCAGCAGGGACAGGGGGGTAGAAGGGGCCAACGTCCTGACTTTC
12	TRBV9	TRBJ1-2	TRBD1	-	CASSSGGGGYTF	TGTGCCAGCAGCTCAGGGGGAGGCGGCTACACCTTC
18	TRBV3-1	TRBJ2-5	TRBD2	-	CASSPTETSGGARETQYF	TGTGCCAGCAGCCCAACCGAGACTAGCGGGGGGGCGAGGGAGACCCAGTACTTC
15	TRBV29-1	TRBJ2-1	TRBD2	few	CSVDLGASGGSVKFF	TGCAGCGTTGATCTAGGCGCTAGCGGGGGCTCTGTGAAGTTCTTC
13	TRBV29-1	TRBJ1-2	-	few	CSVGGADHYGYTF	TGCAGCGTGGGGGGGGCTGACCACTATGGCTACACCTTC
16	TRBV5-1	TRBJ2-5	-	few	CASSATSGTLQETQYF	TGCGCCAGCAGCGCCACCTCCGGGACACTTCAAGAGACCCAGTACTTC
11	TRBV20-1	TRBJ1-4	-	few	CSARRGWVVFF	TGCAGTGCTAGGCGCGGGTGGGTAGTGTTTTTT
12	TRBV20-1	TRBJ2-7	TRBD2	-	CSARGLASEQYF	TGCAGTGCTAGGGGACTAGCATCCGAGCAGTACTTC
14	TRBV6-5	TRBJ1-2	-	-	CASSYSRQAYGYTF	TGTGCCAGCAGTTACTCGCGACAGGCCTATGGCTACACCTTC
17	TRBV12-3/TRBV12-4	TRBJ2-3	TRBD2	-	CASSKGLAGGRADTQYF	TGTGCCAGCAGTAAGGGACTAGCGGGGGGAAGAGCAGATACGCAGTATTTT
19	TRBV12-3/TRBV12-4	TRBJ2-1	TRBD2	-	CASTLSRGRGLAGGNEQFF	TGTGCCAGCACCCTCTCCAGGGGGCGCGGACTAGCGGGAGGCAATGAGCAGTTCTTC
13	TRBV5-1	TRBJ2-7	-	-	CASSPDSRYEQYF	TGCGCCAGCAGCCCGGACAGCAGATACGAGCAGTACTTC
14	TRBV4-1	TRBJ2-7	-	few	CASSQESGHYEQYF	TGCGCCAGCAGCCAAGAGTCGGGGCACTACGAGCAGTACTTC
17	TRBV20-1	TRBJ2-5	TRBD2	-	CSARDMASGALQETQYF	TGCAGTGCTAGAGATATGGCTAGCGGGGCCCTGCAAGAGACCCAGTACTTC
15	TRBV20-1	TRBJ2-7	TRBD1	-	CSARDYRTGGYEQYF	TGCAGTGCTAGAGATTACCGGACAGGGGGCTACGAGCAGTACTTC
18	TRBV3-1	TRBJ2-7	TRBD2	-	CASSLGLAGGVGSYEQYF	TGTGCCAGCAGCCTGGGACTAGCGGGAGGGGTGGGTTCCTACGAGCAGTACTTC
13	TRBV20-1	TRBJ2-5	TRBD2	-	CSAEREVSETQYF	TGCAGTGCTGAGCGGGAGGTTAGCGAGACCCAGTACTTC